The entry below describes one T cell receptor beta chain. As yet, its antigen is unknown. This sample is drawn from a study of blood T cells in healthy people across ages. The ends lost 1 base at V and 6 bases at J; junction bases unmatched: 2. CDR3 length equals 16 residues. Germline CDR1 and CDR2: LGHDT and YNNKEL (reference sequence). A J-beta primer mix and a sample-barcoded 5' primer were used in a second PCR of roughly 6 to 11 cycles. Each CDR3 protein is one row after TCRdb ran MiXCR on the 5' RACE reads. The profile shows about 1,400,000 distinct CDR3 sequences, approximately 59% of them singletons. Whole-study findings and limits: Estimated diversity that came from one million T cells was considered an underestimate.

The V call is TRBV3-1, the J call TRBJ2-5, with 16 bases matching TRBD2. Sequenced material: blood. This sequence originates from a man between 18 and 35 years old in good health. The CDR3 reads CASSQAGLAGGKTQYF. The CDR3 DNA follows: TGTGCCAGCAGCCAAGCGGGACTAGCGGGGGGGAAGACCCAGTACTTC.